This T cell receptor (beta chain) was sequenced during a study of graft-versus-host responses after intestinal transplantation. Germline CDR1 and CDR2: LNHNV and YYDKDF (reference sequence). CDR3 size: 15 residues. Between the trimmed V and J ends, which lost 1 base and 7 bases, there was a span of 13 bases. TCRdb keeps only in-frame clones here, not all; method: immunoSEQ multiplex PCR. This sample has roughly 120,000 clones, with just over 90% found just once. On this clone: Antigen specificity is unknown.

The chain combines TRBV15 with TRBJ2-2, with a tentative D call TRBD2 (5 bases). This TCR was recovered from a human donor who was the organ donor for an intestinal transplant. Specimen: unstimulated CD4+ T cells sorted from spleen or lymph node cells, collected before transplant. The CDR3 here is CATSRVGNGVGELFF. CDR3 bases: TGTGCCACCAGCAGAGTCGGGAACGGCGTCGGGGAGCTGTTTTTT.